This TCR beta chain was recovered during a study of cytomegalovirus exposure and HLA in healthy donors. This CDR3 spans 17 amino acids. Germline trimming cut 1 base from V and 5 bases from J; bases unmatched to any gene: 11. The V gene's germline CDR1 is PRHDT and CDR2 FYEKMQ (reference sequence). Primers for the PCR totalled 60 Vbeta and 13 Jbeta. Assay used: immunoSEQ multiplex PCR; TCRdb lists only in-frame clones, some missing. Of 170,000 or so clones listed, 60% to 80% are singletons. Study-wide points: Based on reports, TCR beta sequences accurately predicted HLA-A and HLA-B alleles for most subjects. Later analysis reportedly placed an Asian-associated ancestry cluster below the approximately 680-donor mean in N-insertions.

Though nominally healthy at sampling, donors likely had unrecorded immune exposures. With regard to this clone: Its matching antigen is unknown.

The sequenced material came from PBMCs. This TCR was sampled from a man aged 55 to 70 in good health and CMV-seronegative. The V and J genes are TRBV13 and TRBJ2-5; 9 bases match TRBD2. The CDR3 reads CASSLALGAGGDETQYF. For the CDR3, the DNA is TGTGCCAGCAGCTTAGCCCTAGGAGCGGGGGGCGACGAGACCCAGTACTTC.